The 27 T cell receptor beta chains in this list originate from one sample, sequenced in a study of cytomegalovirus exposure and HLA in healthy donors. Sequencing was performed with immunoSEQ multiplex PCR; in TCRdb, only in-frame clones are kept and a portion is missing. The sample gives roughly 140,000 clones, about 89% of which show up once; over 3% is in the top ten. Sequenced sample: PBMCs. The receptors shown here come from a young woman in good health and CMV-seropositive.

The gene calls are TRBV5-4 and TRBJ2-7, with D perhaps matching TRBD2 (5 bases). The CDR3 length is 15 residues. V was clipped by 4 bases and J by 4 bases, with 18 bases between them. Germline loops: CDR1 SGHNT, CDR2 YYREEE (reference sequence). In DNA, the CDR3 is TGTGCCAGCAGCCCCCCCCCGGGGAGCCGGTACGAGCAGTACTTC. Translating gives CASSPPPGSRYEQYF.

The rearrangement joins TRBV19 to TRBJ1-4; TRBD1 is a possible D gene (6 bases). Germline CDR1 and CDR2: LNHDA and SQIVND (reference sequence). The CDR3 runs 14 residues. The V end lost 6 bases, the J end lost 3 bases, and 11 bases lay between the germline ends. DNA of the CDR3: TGTGCCAGTAGGGGGCGACAGGCTAATGAAAAACTGTTTTTT. The encoded protein is CASRGRQANEKLFF.

This chain uses TRBV12-5 with TRBJ1-1, with 10 bases lining up with TRBD1. The J segment lost 0 bases and the V segment lost 8 bases, leaving 6 bases of the junction unmatched. This CDR3 has 15 amino acids. Germline V CDR1 and CDR2: LGHNT, FRNRAP. CDR3 nucleotide sequence: TGTGCTAGTTCCAAGGGACAGGGGATGAACACTGAAGCTTTCTTT. Residues: CASSKGQGMNTEAFF.

This chain connects TRBV11-2 to TRBJ2-5, with no clear D. The CDR3 runs 11 residues. The germline V gene has CDR1 SGHAT and CDR2 FQNNGV. V was clipped by 1 base and J by 5 bases, with 2 bases between them. The CDR3 region has the DNA TGTGCCAGCAGCTTAGCGGAGACCCAGTACTTC. Its protein product is CASSLAETQYF. Filled out from reference TRBV11-2 and TRBJ2-5, the complete variable domain reads EAGVAQSPRYKIIEKRQSVAFWCNPISGHATLYWYQQILGQGPKLLIQFQNNGVVDDSQLPKDRFSAERLKGVDSTLKIQPAKLEDSAVYLCASSLAETQYFGPGTRLLVL.

The chain couples TRBV6-4 to TRBJ1-2; 7 bases are a match to TRBD1. The germline gives CDR1 MRHNA, CDR2 SNTAGT. The CDR3 extends over 15 amino acids. V was clipped by 6 bases and J by 4 bases; unmatched bases: 11. CDR3 in DNA: TGTGCCAGCAGCCAACGCGGGGACAGCTTCTATGGCTACACCTTC. Its protein product is CASSQRGDSFYGYTF.

The gene calls are TRBV7-8 and TRBJ1-1; 8 bases line up with TRBD1. The junction had 4 bases not matched to a gene; V was cut back by 4 bases and J by 3 bases. CDR3 length equals 14 residues. Looked up from germline, CDR1 is SGHVS and CDR2 is FQNEAQ. The CDR3 nucleotides are TGTGCCAGCAGCTCAGACAGGGGATACACTGAAGCTTTCTTT. Amino acids: CASSSDRGYTEAFF.

V gene TRBV7-2 combines with J gene TRBJ1-1; no reliable D call. The germline V and J ends were trimmed by 5 bases and 6 bases, with 16 bases remaining between them. Germline CDR1 reads SGHTA; CDR2 reads FQGNSA. The CDR3 contains 14 residues. As DNA, the CDR3 is TGTGCCAGCAGCGCCGTCCACTACGTCTCTGAAGCTTTCTTT. Translating it yields CASSAVHYVSEAFF.

This chain links TRBV19 with TRBJ2-2, with TRBD2 matching 9 bases. V lost 5 bases and J lost 6; bases outside the gene matches: 4. CDR1 and CDR2 (germline): LNHDA, SQIVND (reference sequence). There are 14 residues in the CDR3. CDR3 loop: CASSAGGPPGELFF. The DNA of the CDR3 is TGTGCCAGTAGTGCGGGAGGGCCCCCCGGGGAGCTGTTTTTT. The complete variable domain, with remaining parts taken from reference TRBV19 and TRBJ2-2, reads DGGITQSPKYLFRKEGQNVTLSCEQNLNHDAMYWYRQDPGQGLRLIYYSQIVNDFQKGDIAEGYSVSREKKESFPLTVTSAQKNPTAFYLCASSAGGPPGELFFGEGSRLTVL.

V and J are TRBV9 and TRBJ2-3; D unresolved. In germline, CDR1 is SGDLS, CDR2 YYNGEE. This CDR3 has 15 residues. Trimming stripped 0 bases from V and 4 bases from J, with 12 bases between. The CDR3 DNA sequence: TGTGCCAGCAGCGTAGTGGGTGAGGCGGCAGATACGCAGTATTTT. Translating gives CASSVVGEAADTQYF.

Concerning this clone itself: The junction differs from germline at one of its ends, possibly a read error. The chain recombines TRBV29-1 with TRBJ2-4; D may be TRBD1 (5 bases). The CDR3 runs to 10 residues. In germline, CDR1 is SQVTM, CDR2 ANQGSEA. CDR3 nucleotide sequence: TGCAGCGTTGAAGATGAAGGGGTATTATTC. Translated: CSVEDEGVLF. The variable domain in full, completed from reference TRBV29-1 and TRBJ2-4, reads SAVISQKPSRDICQRGTSLTIQCQVDSQVTMMFWYRQQPGQSLTLIATANQGSEATYESGFVIDKFPISRPNLTFSTLTVSNMSPEDSSIYLCSVEDEGVLFGAGTRLSVL.

V usage is TRBV5-1 and J usage is TRBJ2-3; perhaps TRBD1 as D (5 bases). The germline gives CDR1 SGHRS, CDR2 YFSETQ. CDR3 length: 15 residues. V was shortened by 4 bases and J by 0 bases, with 12 bases between the two germline ends. The CDR3 spells CASSGAITSTDTQYF. The CDR3, as DNA: TGCGCCAGCAGCGGGGCGATAACTAGCACAGATACGCAGTATTTT.

The CDR3 here is CASSQEDSFYGYTF. CDR3 DNA sequence: TGTGCCAGCAGCCAAGAGGACAGTTTCTATGGCTACACCTTC. This rearrangement joins TRBV4-2 to TRBJ1-2; weak D call: TRBD1 (6 bases). The length of the CDR3 is 14 residues. The V gene lost 0 bases and the J gene lost 4 bases, with 9 bases spanning the gap. CDR1 is LGHNA and CDR2 is YNFKEQ in the germline V gene.

The chain recombines TRBV6-5 with TRBJ2-7; 10 nucleotides line up with TRBD1. V was pared by 7 bases and J by 4 bases, with 10 bases of the junction left unmatched. This CDR3 region has 15 residues. Germline CDR1 and CDR2: MNHEY and SVGAGI. CDR3 amino acids: CASMGRGDRGYEQYF. CDR3 coding DNA: TGTGCCAGCATGGGGAGGGGGGACAGGGGATACGAGCAGTACTTC.

CDR3 protein: CASSEASGNTGELFF. CDR3 coding DNA: TGCGCCAGCAGTGAGGCTAGCGGAAACACCGGGGAGCTGTTTTTT. The chain joins TRBV10-1 to TRBJ2-2, with 7 bases aligning to TRBD2. This CDR3 comprises 15 residues. V shed 2 bases, J shed 2 bases, and the junction held 2 bases outside the gene matches. Germline V lookup: CDR1 WNHNN, CDR2 SYGVQD (reference sequence).

The CDR3 region is CASSETGNWYGTDTQYF. For the CDR3, the DNA is TGTGCCAGCAGTGAGACAGGGAACTGGTATGGGACAGATACGCAGTATTTT. V is TRBV6-1 and J is TRBJ2-3, with 7 nucleotides matching TRBD1. CDR3 size: 17 residues. Germline-derived CDR1 and CDR2 are MNHNS and SASEGT. J was trimmed by 3 bases and V by 3 bases; bases with no gene match: 12.

The CDR3: CAWQKGAGANVLTF. CDR3 coding DNA: TGTGCCTGGCAAAAGGGGGCAGGGGCCAACGTCCTGACTTTC. The chain links TRBV30 to TRBJ2-6, with TRBD1 identical over 7 bases. The CDR3 covers 14 residues. Germline V gene lookup returns CDR1 GTSNPN and CDR2 SVGIG (reference sequence). J was trimmed by 4 bases and V by 5 bases; bases with no gene match: 5.

The chain recombines TRBV28 with TRBJ1-2, with 9 bases matching TRBD1. This CDR3 has 14 amino acids. Unmatched junction bases numbered 7, after V lost 5 bases and J lost 6 bases. Germline-derived CDR1 and CDR2 are MDHEN and SYDVKM. The CDR3 spells CASSRDREVDGYTF. CDR3 in DNA: TGTGCCAGCAGTCGGGACAGGGAGGTCGATGGCTACACCTTC.

The chain combines TRBV28 with TRBJ1-1; D gene uncertain. Germline assignment: CDR1 MDHEN and CDR2 SYDVKM. Trimming took 10 bases from V and 2 from J, leaving 14 bases between them. This CDR3 spans 13 amino acids. The CDR3 loop reads CATRRVLNTEAFF. CDR3 bases: TGTGCCACCCGTCGGGTTCTTAACACTGAAGCTTTCTTT.

The chain recombines TRBV5-1 with TRBJ2-1, with 11 bases fitting TRBD2. V lost 4 bases to trimming and J lost 9 bases; unmatched junction nucleotides: 9. The CDR3 has 15 residues. Per the germline V gene, CDR1 is SGHRS and CDR2 is YFSETQ. The CDR3 region has the DNA TGCGCCAGCAGCCTTACTAGCGGGAGCCTTGGTGAGCAGTTCTTC. Translation: CASSLTSGSLGEQFF. Full variable domain (remainder filled in from reference TRBV5-1 and TRBJ2-1): KAGVTQTPRYLIKTRGQQVTLSCSPISGHRSVSWYQQTPGQGLQFLFEYFSETQRNKGNFPGRFSGRQFSNSRSEMNVSTLELGDSALYLCASSLTSGSLGEQFFGPGTRLTVL.

The V and J genes are TRBV10-3 and TRBJ2-7; perhaps TRBD2 as D (8 bases). The CDR3 has 17 residues. Germline lookup yields CDR1 ENHRY and CDR2 SYGVKD. The V end lost 2 bases, the J end lost 4 bases, and 21 bases lay between the germline ends. The CDR3 coding sequence is TGTGCCATCAGTGAGCACCTCTCGGCGGGGGGACAGTACGAGCAGTACTTC. It yields the protein CAISEHLSAGGQYEQYF.

This sequence joins TRBV4-3 and TRBJ2-7; TRBD1 might be the D (5 bases). V was pared by 0 bases and J by 2 bases, with 11 bases between. CDR1 is LGHNA and CDR2 is YSLEER in the germline V gene. CDR3 length: 15 residues. CDR3 nucleotide sequence: TGCGCCAGCAGCCAAGATACCTCCAGGGCCTACGAGCAGTACTTC. Its translation: CASSQDTSRAYEQYF.

The rearrangement links TRBV2 to TRBJ2-5; no reliable D call. CDR3 length: 13 amino acids. Trimming shortened V by 4 bases and J by 1 base, and 7 bases separated the two germline ends. The germline gives CDR1 SNHLY, CDR2 FYNNEI. The chain's CDR3 is CASSGLFQETQYF. CDR3 DNA sequence: TGTGCCAGCAGTGGACTCTTCCAAGAGACCCAGTACTTC.

The chain has TRBV7-2 and TRBJ1-2; 8 bases align to TRBD1. The germline gives CDR1 SGHTA, CDR2 FQGNSA. This CDR3 spans 14 amino acids. The junction had 5 bases not matched to a gene; V was cut back by 1 base and J by 7 bases. This CDR3 is CASSLGQGLGGYTF. DNA for the CDR3: TGTGCCAGCAGCTTAGGACAGGGGTTGGGTGGCTACACCTTC.

The chain recombines TRBV19 with TRBJ2-4; TRBD2 aligns across 8 bases. V gave up 2 bases and J gave up 0 bases; unmatched junction bases: 3. Germline V lookup: CDR1 LNHDA, CDR2 SQIVND (reference sequence). The CDR3 is 16 residues long. This CDR3 is CASSITSGLAKNIQYF. CDR3 DNA sequence: TGTGCCAGTAGTATAACTAGCGGCCTAGCCAAAAACATTCAGTACTTC.

The gene calls are TRBV10-3 and TRBJ1-5, with a weak D call TRBD1 (5 bases). In germline, CDR1 is ENHRY, CDR2 SYGVKD. There are 14 residues in the CDR3. V shed 7 bases and J shed 6 bases, with 16 bases lying between them. The CDR3 DNA sequence: TGTGCCATCATCGAAGGCAGACAGTTTCAGCCCCAGCATTTT. Amino acids: CAIIEGRQFQPQHF.

The chain is built from TRBV27 and TRBJ1-4; D ambiguous. The CDR3 consists of 15 residues. Deletions cut 5 bases from V and 1 base from J, with 11 bases between. Germline CDR1 reads MNHEY; CDR2 reads SMNVEV (reference sequence). CDR3 nucleotides: TGTGCCAGCAGTCCTCGGGAGATAACTAATGAAAAACTGTTTTTT. Its translation: CASSPREITNEKLFF.

V and J are TRBV18 and TRBJ1-1; 10 positions match TRBD1. The CDR3 length is 15 residues. With V trimmed by 4 bases and J by 6 bases, 8 bases remained unmatched. CDR1 KGHSH and CDR2 LQKENI come from the germline V gene. The CDR3 coding sequence is TGTGCCAGCTCACTTACCGGGACAGGGGTGGCTGAAGCTTTCTTT. This encodes CASSLTGTGVAEAFF.